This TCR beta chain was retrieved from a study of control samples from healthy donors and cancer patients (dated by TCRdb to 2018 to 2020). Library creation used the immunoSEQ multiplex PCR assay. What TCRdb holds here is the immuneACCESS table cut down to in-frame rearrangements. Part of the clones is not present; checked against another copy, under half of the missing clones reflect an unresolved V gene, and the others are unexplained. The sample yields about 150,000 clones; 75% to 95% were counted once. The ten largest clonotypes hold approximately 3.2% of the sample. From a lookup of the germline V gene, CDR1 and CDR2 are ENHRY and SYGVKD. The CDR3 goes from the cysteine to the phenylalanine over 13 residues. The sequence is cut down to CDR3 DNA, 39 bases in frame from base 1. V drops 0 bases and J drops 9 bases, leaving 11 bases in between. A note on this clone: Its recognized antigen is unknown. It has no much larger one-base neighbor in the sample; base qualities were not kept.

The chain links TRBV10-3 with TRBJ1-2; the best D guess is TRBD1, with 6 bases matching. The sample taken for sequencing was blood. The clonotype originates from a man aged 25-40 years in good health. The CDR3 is CAISESRGGSYTF. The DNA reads TGTGCCATCAGTGAGTCGCGGGGGGGCAGCTACACCTTC.